Listed below are T cell receptor beta chains from one sample, sequenced in a study of shared clonotypes between healthy human individuals. Here immunoSEQ multiplex PCR was the method, and the copy in TCRdb shows in-frame clones only, minus some. This table holds more than 2,000,000 clones, around nine tenths found once. The sample taken for sequencing was naive CD4+ T cells sorted from blood. These receptors all come from a man younger than 35 in good health. CDR3s include the opening cysteine and the closing phenylalanine or tryptophan. Clone size is given for some rows only: seen once, a few or many times, or a class if the clone is expanded.

abundance: NA; j_gene: TRBJ2-5; v_gene: TRBV6-1; CDR3aa: CASTSGGLIRETQYF
abundance: NA; j_gene: TRBJ2-5; v_gene: TRBV5-6; CDR3aa: CASSGVTRGETQYF
abundance: NA; j_gene: TRBJ2-5; v_gene: TRBV7-3; CDR3aa: CASSLTSGGGLAQYF
abundance: NA; j_gene: TRBJ1-1; v_gene: TRBV6-5; CDR3aa: CASSRQTMNTEAFF
abundance: NA; j_gene: TRBJ2-5; v_gene: TRBV27; CDR3aa: CASSLLPRPPQETQYF
abundance: NA; j_gene: TRBJ1-2; v_gene: TRBV19; CDR3aa: CASSITQAPSGVYGYTF
abundance: NA; j_gene: TRBJ1-2; v_gene: TRBV15; CDR3aa: CATSGGQGNGYTF
abundance: NA; j_gene: TRBJ2-1; v_gene: TRBV7-2; CDR3aa: CASSLGLAVRNEQFF
abundance: NA; j_gene: TRBJ1-4; v_gene: TRBV30; CDR3aa: CAWSGRNEKLFF
abundance: NA; j_gene: TRBJ2-2; v_gene: TRBV5-1; CDR3aa: CASSPARESGELFF
abundance: once; j_gene: TRBJ2-1; v_gene: TRBV6-5; CDR3aa: CATSAGFNEQFF
abundance: NA; j_gene: TRBJ2-5; v_gene: TRBV5-1; CDR3aa: CASSSDIRGETQYF
abundance: NA; j_gene: TRBJ2-5; v_gene: TRBV20-1; CDR3aa: CSLQGQETQYF
abundance: NA; j_gene: TRBJ2-3; v_gene: TRBV6-1; CDR3aa: CASKLDRGGTDTQYF
abundance: NA; j_gene: TRBJ2-3; v_gene: TRBV5-1; CDR3aa: CATSVGANTDTQYF
abundance: NA; j_gene: TRBJ2-5; v_gene: TRBV7-9; CDR3aa: CASSSSGGRKTQYF
abundance: NA; j_gene: TRBJ2-3; v_gene: TRBV11-2; CDR3aa: CASSLVARSLYF
abundance: NA; j_gene: TRBJ2-7; v_gene: TRBV5-1; CDR3aa: CASSLVGAGKLGYEQYF
abundance: NA; j_gene: TRBJ1-2; v_gene: TRBV27; CDR3aa: CASQRHAGGGYTF
abundance: NA; j_gene: TRBJ2-7; v_gene: TRBV5-1; CDR3aa: CASSFYGQGLEQYF
abundance: NA; j_gene: TRBJ1-6; v_gene: TRBV18; CDR3aa: CASSRGGQDNSPLHF
abundance: NA; j_gene: TRBJ1-1; v_gene: TRBV5-4; CDR3aa: CASSSRGLEAFF
abundance: NA; j_gene: TRBJ2-1; v_gene: TRBV2; CDR3aa: CASSEGRLIQTYNEQFF
abundance: NA; j_gene: TRBJ2-5; v_gene: TRBV7-2; CDR3aa: CASSLARGDTKTQYF
abundance: NA; j_gene: TRBJ2-2; v_gene: TRBV15; CDR3aa: CATSRGGKAGELFF
abundance: NA; j_gene: TRBJ1-5; v_gene: TRBV9; CDR3aa: CASSGIPRDSDSQPQHF
abundance: NA; j_gene: TRBJ1-1; v_gene: TRBV18; CDR3aa: CASSPYRDSGTEAFF
abundance: NA; j_gene: TRBJ2-7; v_gene: TRBV30; CDR3aa: CAWKGPDRVHEQYF
abundance: NA; j_gene: TRBJ2-3; v_gene: TRBV18; CDR3aa: CASSPALAGEKGTQYF
abundance: NA; j_gene: TRBJ1-3; v_gene: TRBV6-1; CDR3aa: CASSPASGNTIYF
abundance: NA; j_gene: TRBJ1-5; v_gene: TRBV11-2; CDR3aa: CASSSTGGNQPQHF
abundance: NA; j_gene: TRBJ1-2; v_gene: TRBV6-5; CDR3aa: CASSYHGQGNYGYTF
abundance: NA; j_gene: TRBJ1-4; v_gene: TRBV27; CDR3aa: CASSFGGNEKLFF
abundance: NA; j_gene: TRBJ2-1; v_gene: TRBV10-3; CDR3aa: CAISGGSGSYNEQFF
abundance: NA; j_gene: TRBJ1-1; v_gene: TRBV5-3; CDR3aa: CARSLVSRDIQNTEAFF
abundance: NA; j_gene: TRBJ2-2; v_gene: TRBV7-9; CDR3aa: CASRETGELFF
abundance: once; j_gene: TRBJ2-5; v_gene: TRBV11-2; CDR3aa: CASSWAGGRETQYF
abundance: NA; j_gene: TRBJ2-1; v_gene: TRBV10-3; CDR3aa: CAISLAGGSYNEQFF
abundance: NA; j_gene: TRBJ1-1; v_gene: TRBV14; CDR3aa: CASSQFSGAFF
abundance: NA; j_gene: TRBJ2-3; v_gene: TRBV15; CDR3aa: CATSPPETDTQYF
abundance: NA; j_gene: TRBJ2-7; v_gene: TRBV5-1; CDR3aa: CASSQTSGSIEQYF
abundance: NA; j_gene: TRBJ2-1; v_gene: TRBV18; CDR3aa: CASSPLARYNEQFF
abundance: NA; j_gene: TRBJ2-2; v_gene: TRBV25-1; CDR3aa: CASSVQGEYGELFF
abundance: once; j_gene: TRBJ2-2; v_gene: TRBV4-3; CDR3aa: CASRSGLPTGELFF
abundance: NA; j_gene: TRBJ1-1; v_gene: TRBV5-1; CDR3aa: CASSWTANTEAFF
abundance: NA; j_gene: TRBJ2-3; v_gene: TRBV5-6; CDR3aa: CASSSYTDTQYF
abundance: NA; j_gene: TRBJ1-6; v_gene: TRBV4-2; CDR3aa: CASSQDLSGSNSYNSPLHF
abundance: once; j_gene: TRBJ2-2; v_gene: TRBV6-4; CDR3aa: CASSRVSGGTSNTGELFF
abundance: NA; j_gene: TRBJ1-2; v_gene: TRBV5-6; CDR3aa: CASSLDPAKGYTF
abundance: NA; j_gene: TRBJ2-4; v_gene: TRBV6-5; CDR3aa: CASSPGLAKNIQYF
abundance: NA; j_gene: TRBJ2-7; v_gene: TRBV19; CDR3aa: CASSSTWGPEQYF
abundance: NA; j_gene: TRBJ2-7; v_gene: TRBV30; CDR3aa: CAWETGTYEQYF
abundance: NA; j_gene: TRBJ2-7; v_gene: TRBV9; CDR3aa: CASSPTATGGSYEQYF
abundance: NA; j_gene: TRBJ1-2; v_gene: TRBV6-5; CDR3aa: CASLAPYGYTF
abundance: NA; j_gene: TRBJ2-6; v_gene: TRBV5-4; CDR3aa: CASSLDRGGANVLTF
abundance: NA; j_gene: TRBJ1-5; v_gene: TRBV9; CDR3aa: CASSVGDHNQPQHF
abundance: NA; j_gene: TRBJ1-5; v_gene: TRBV6-5; CDR3aa: CASSPYKSNQPQHF
abundance: NA; j_gene: TRBJ2-3; v_gene: TRBV4-1; CDR3aa: CASSQGLAGGPGTDTQYF
abundance: NA; j_gene: TRBJ2-7; v_gene: TRBV4-1; CDR3aa: CASSHQFESYEQYF
abundance: NA; j_gene: TRBJ2-6; v_gene: TRBV7-2; CDR3aa: CASSQTLSGANVLTF